Listed here are 6 T cell receptor beta chains from one sample, sequenced in a study of regulatory T cells in long-lasting Graves disease. Noted time point: newly diagnosed GD, antithyroid drugs for less than 3 months. From RNA extracted from PBMCs, the TCR library was made. Both iRepertoire HTBI primers and Arm-PCR of CDR3 regions were used to build the TCR beta libraries. Each CDR3 protein gets one entry after TCRdb re-called the multiplex PCR reads with MiXCR. Found here are roughly 510,000 distinct CDR3 sequences, about 16% of them singletons; the top ten hold 12%. These records were also assigned to another study, of T cells in Graves' hyperthyroidism and ophthalmopathy.

The source material was peripheral blood mononuclear cells (PBMCs), sampled at new diagnosis, from a patient treated with antithyroid drugs. These receptors were taken from a man between 18 and 35 years old with Graves disease.

This clonotype was seen a few times. The chain recombines TRBV29-1 with TRBJ1-5, with D possibly being TRBD1 (5 bases). The V gene lost 3 bases and the J gene lost 1 base, with 7 bases spanning the gap. From germline, CDR1 is SQVTM and CDR2 ANQGSEA. The CDR3 is made up of 13 amino acids. The CDR3 DNA follows: TGCAGCGTTGATCAGGGAAGCAATCAGCCCCAGCATTTT. Translated, it gives CSVDQGSNQPQHF.

This clonotype was counted a few times. The chain employs TRBV29-1 and TRBJ2-1; 11 nucleotides match TRBD2. From germline, CDR1 is SQVTM and CDR2 ANQGSEA. CDR3 length equals 13 residues. V shed 5 bases, J shed 6 bases, and the junction held 3 bases outside the gene matches. CDR3 sequence: CSVLTSGVNEQFF. As DNA, the CDR3 is TGCAGCGTTCTGACTAGCGGGGTCAATGAGCAGTTCTTC.

This chain joins TRBV7-9 and TRBJ2-1; tentative D call: TRBD2 (6 bases). The V end lost 1 base, the J end lost 1 base, and 8 bases lay between the germline ends. This CDR3 has 15 amino acids. Germline V gene data show CDR1 as SEHNR and CDR2 as FQNEAQ (reference sequence). CDR3 coding DNA: TGTGCCAGCAGCTTAGGGCGGGAATCCTACAATGAGCAGTTCTTC. Protein: CASSLGRESYNEQFF.

This clonotype was seen more than once but under ten times. This CDR3 is CAISESSQGRYNEQFF. The CDR3 nucleotides read TGTGCCATCAGTGAGTCCTCACAGGGGAGGTACAATGAGCAGTTCTTC. The V call is TRBV10-3, the J call TRBJ2-1; D perhaps matches TRBD1 (7 bases). CDR3 length: 16 residues. V lost 0 bases and J lost 4, with 13 bases in between. Germline loops: CDR1 ENHRY, CDR2 SYGVKD.

This clonotype was detected ten times or more. The rearrangement joins TRBV6-2 or TRBV6-3 to TRBJ2-7; 7 bases agree with TRBD2. The CDR3 is made up of 17 amino acids. V trimming: 0 bases; J trimming: 3 bases; junction bases outside the gene matches: 11. The germline CDR1 and CDR2 sequences are MNHEY and SVGEGT. CDR3 residues: CASSYSTGLADVYEQYF. The CDR3 DNA reads as TGTGCCAGCAGTTACTCGACTGGTCTAGCGGATGTCTACGAGCAGTACTTC.

This clonotype was observed a few times. The chain employs TRBV30 and TRBJ1-4, with 9 bases identical to TRBD1. The CDR3 has 18 amino acids. Germline V gene sequence: CDR1 GTSNPN, CDR2 SVGIG (reference sequence). The V and J ends lost 2 bases and 0 bases, in that order; junction bases with no gene match: 10. CDR3 protein: CAWSSRQGGDPTNEKLFF. The CDR3 DNA is TGTGCCTGGAGTTCTCGACAGGGGGGGGACCCAACTAATGAAAAACTGTTTTTT.